Detailed here is one TCR beta chain. Its antigen remains unidentified. The sample belongs to a study of T cell repertoires in cytomegalovirus infection. Across the study: Shared public TCR beta signatures pointed to both CMV infection and a matching HLA type. Notes on the study in general: Public TCR beta family frequency separated CMV-and-HLA carriers, including in an independent cohort.

TCRdb re-called the reads through MiXCR, storing one row per CDR3 protein. The sample comprises some 940,000 distinct CDR3 sequences, approximately 32% of which are singletons, and around 15% rests with the top ten. The CDR3 has 11 amino acids. V was clipped by 8 bases and J by 3 bases, with 10 bases between them. Germline V gene lookup returns CDR1 DFQATT and CDR2 SNEGSKA (reference sequence). The sequencing used cultured CD8+ T cells from PBMCs, collected from culture after CMV antigen stimulation. The gene calls are TRBV20-1 and TRBJ1-1; possibly TRBD1 for D (6 bases). The receptor was isolated from a human donor in good health (CMV status not recorded). Some clones in this sample may be carry-over from other donors' samples. The CDR3 sequence is CSIYRDTEAFF. For the CDR3, the DNA is TGCAGTATCTACAGGGACACTGAAGCTTTCTTT.